One and the same sample provided the 25 T cell receptor beta chains below, sequenced in a study of CD8 T cells in Susac syndrome. Random hexamers were used to reverse transcribe an amount of roughly 0.45 to 1 ug RNA. Each CDR3 protein gets one entry after TCRdb re-called the immunoSEQ multiplex PCR reads with MiXCR. The sample shows 90,000 to 150,000 distinct CDR3 sequences, 94% of them seen only once. The sample was CD4+ T cells from PBMCs. All receptors come from a human donor in good health.

The chain uses TRBV28 and TRBJ2-3; 8 nucleotides align to TRBD1. The CDR3 is 14 amino acids. Germline CDR1 is MDHEN and CDR2 is SYDVKM. The ends lost 6 bases at V and 10 bases at J; junction bases unmatched: 12. In nucleotides, the CDR3 is TGTGCCAGCAGCAGGACAGGGATCCCAGGAGCGCAGTATTTT. It codes for CASSRTGIPGAQYF.

V gene TRBV11-2 combines with J gene TRBJ2-7; TRBD1 aligns across 9 bases. The CDR3 contains 14 residues. Germline V gives CDR1 SGHAT, CDR2 FQNNGV. The trim removed 4 bases at V and 6 bases at J, leaving 7 bases unmatched. The CDR3 sequence is CASSSPGTGPEQYF. The CDR3 DNA sequence: TGTGCCAGCAGCTCACCCGGGACAGGGCCCGAGCAGTACTTC.

The rearrangement links TRBV20-1 to TRBJ2-1; a possible D gene is TRBD2 (6 bases). V lost 4 bases and J 6 bases, leaving 13 bases between the germline ends. CDR1 and CDR2 from the germline V gene are DFQATT and SNEGSKA (reference sequence). The CDR3 consists of 13 residues. The CDR3 is CSANGRETNEQFF. In nucleotides, the CDR3 is TGCAGTGCTAATGGCCGGGAGACCAATGAGCAGTTCTTC.

This sequence joins TRBV6-1 and TRBJ2-3; D is unclear. The V gene's germline CDR1 is MNHNS and CDR2 SASEGT. V dropped 0 bases and J dropped 11 bases, with 12 bases sitting between them. The length of the CDR3 is 13 residues. Here the CDR3 reads CASSEAIISMQYF. The CDR3, as DNA: TGTGCCAGCAGTGAAGCAATCATCTCGATGCAGTATTTT.

The chain joins TRBV19 to TRBJ2-5; 11 bases align to TRBD1. CDR1 LNHDA and CDR2 SQIVND come from the germline V gene (reference sequence). The length of the CDR3 is 15 residues. Unmatched junction bases numbered 6, after V lost 6 bases and J lost 3 bases. The CDR3 bases are TGTGCCAGTAGAGAACCGGGACAGGGGGAAGAGACCCAGTACTTC. It encodes CASREPGQGEETQYF.

V and J are TRBV19 and TRBJ1-2; no definite D call. The CDR3 contains 12 residues. V dropped 8 bases and J dropped 7 bases, with 14 bases sitting between them. The germline gives CDR1 LNHDA, CDR2 SQIVND (reference sequence). The CDR3 DNA reads TGTGCCAGTCTCCCAAAGGAGGGTGGCTACACCTTC. It yields the protein CASLPKEGGYTF.

The chain employs TRBV9 and TRBJ2-2; unclear D gene. From germline, CDR1 is SGDLS and CDR2 YYNGEE. V dropped 3 bases and J dropped 4 bases, with 7 bases sitting between them. This CDR3 region has 13 residues. The CDR3 coding sequence is TGTGCCAGCAGCGCGAGTAGCACCGGGGAGCTGTTTTTT. Protein product: CASSASSTGELFF.

This sequence joins TRBV20-1 and TRBJ2-7; perhaps TRBD1 as D (5 bases). Germline lookup yields CDR1 DFQATT and CDR2 SNEGSKA (reference sequence). The germline V and J ends were trimmed by 4 bases and 5 bases, with 18 bases remaining between them. This CDR3 spans 14 amino acids. In DNA, the CDR3 is TGCAGTGCTAATATCCAGGGTGAGTGGAACGAGCAGTACTTC. Protein: CSANIQGEWNEQYF.

V gene TRBV5-4 combines with J gene TRBJ2-2; weak D call: TRBD2 (6 bases). The CDR3 loop spans 15 amino acids. CDR1 SGHNT and CDR2 YYREEE come from the germline V gene (reference sequence). Trimming took 7 bases from V and 1 from J, leaving 14 bases between them. CDR3 in DNA: TGTGCCAGCCGGACCGGGACTCTGAACACCGGGGAGCTGTTTTTT. Its translation is CASRTGTLNTGELFF.

The chain links TRBV7-2 to TRBJ2-5, with unresolved D. Germline CDR1 is SGHTA and CDR2 is FQGNSA. The CDR3 runs to 14 residues. Trimming shortened V by 1 base and J by 4 bases, and 10 bases separated the two germline ends. The CDR3 here is CASSLGTRGETQYF. The DNA of the CDR3 is TGTGCCAGCAGCTTAGGGACCCGCGGAGAGACCCAGTACTTC.

The chain recombines TRBV30 with TRBJ2-3, with D maybe TRBD2 (8 bases). Germline lookup yields CDR1 GTSNPN and CDR2 SVGIG (reference sequence). This CDR3 comprises 13 residues. The V and J ends lost 1 base and 9 bases respectively, with 14 bases between them. CDR3 sequence (DNA): TGTGCCTGGAGTGAGGTAGCGGGACAGACGCAGTATTTT. Translating it yields CAWSEVAGQTQYF.

The chain joins TRBV20-1 to TRBJ1-1; D is undetermined. Trimming cost V 0 bases and J 0 bases, with 11 bases left between them. Germline CDR1 and CDR2: DFQATT and SNEGSKA (reference sequence). CDR3 size: 15 residues. The chain's CDR3 is CSARDSRTVNTEAFF. CDR3 DNA: TGCAGTGCTAGAGATTCGAGGACGGTGAACACTGAAGCTTTCTTT.

The chain carries TRBV3-1 and TRBJ2-5; a possible D gene is TRBD2 (6 bases). The CDR3 has 16 residues. CDR1 is LGHDT and CDR2 is YNNKEL in the germline V gene (reference sequence). The ends were cut back, 4 bases at V and 4 bases at J, with 19 bases in the middle. The CDR3 sequence is CASSPSGLRRGETQYF. The CDR3 DNA is TGTGCCAGCAGCCCCTCGGGCCTCCGGCGGGGAGAGACCCAGTACTTC.

A single count supports this clonotype. The chain employs TRBV7-8 and TRBJ1-5; possibly TRBD1 for D (5 bases). The CDR3 runs 15 residues. CDR1 and CDR2 from the germline V gene are SGHVS and FQNEAQ. V lost 6 bases to trimming and J lost 5 bases, with 17 bases between them. CDR3 protein: CASSRALRGDQPQHF. The CDR3 coding sequence is TGTGCCAGCAGTCGGGCCTTGAGGGGTGATCAGCCCCAGCATTTT.

This chain connects TRBV6-5 to TRBJ2-4; no definite D call. Germline V gene data show CDR1 as MNHEY and CDR2 as SVGAGI. The V and J ends lost 4 bases and 8 bases respectively, with 15 bases between them. CDR3 length: 14 residues. In nucleotides, the CDR3 is TGTGCCAGCAGTTCGCACTCGCCGGCAGACATTCAGTACTTC. Protein: CASSSHSPADIQYF.

This chain links TRBV5-1 with TRBJ1-1; D is uncertain. The CDR3 runs to 14 residues. Trimming pared 1 base from V and 3 bases from J, leaving 10 bases between. Germline lookup yields CDR1 SGHRS and CDR2 YFSETQ. CDR3 DNA: TGCGCCAGCAGCTTGAGGGATTCCCACACTGAAGCTTTCTTT. Its translation: CASSLRDSHTEAFF.

This clonotype was detected a few times. This chain connects TRBV12-3 or TRBV12-4 to TRBJ1-1; 7 positions match TRBD1. V lost 6 bases and J lost 11; bases outside the gene matches: 9. The CDR3 sequence is 12 residues long. The CDR3 bases are TGTGCCAGCAGGGAACGACAGGGTGAGGCTTTCTTT. Encoded protein: CASRERQGEAFF.

This chain links TRBV7-9 with TRBJ2-7; the D gene is possibly TRBD1 (5 bases). Trimming removed 3 bases at V and 9 bases at J, with 15 bases between. The CDR3 has 13 amino acids. Germline V CDR1 and CDR2: SEHNR, FQNEAQ (reference sequence). The CDR3 here is CASSLGPTRVQYF. For the CDR3, the DNA is TGTGCCAGCAGCTTGGGGCCGACCCGGGTGCAGTACTTC.

The gene calls are TRBV5-1 and TRBJ1-1, with D perhaps matching TRBD1 (5 bases). Trimming shortened V by 0 bases and J by 5 bases, and 14 bases separated the two germline ends. Germline V gene sequence: CDR1 SGHRS, CDR2 YFSETQ. The CDR3 has 15 amino acids. CDR3 loop: CASSLVGRGLTEAFF. The CDR3 DNA reads as TGCGCCAGCAGCTTGGTGGGACGGGGGTTGACTGAAGCTTTCTTT.

This chain connects TRBV18 to TRBJ1-3; the match to TRBD1 covers 7 bases. The CDR3 length is 16 residues. The germline V gene encodes CDR1 KGHSH and CDR2 LQKENI. V lost 4 bases to trimming and J lost 0 bases; unmatched junction nucleotides: 6. This chain's CDR3 is CASSRGQATSGNTIYF. CDR3 in DNA: TGTGCCAGCTCACGAGGACAGGCCACCTCTGGAAACACCATATATTTT.

The chain links TRBV7-9 to TRBJ2-1, with TRBD1 matching over 10 bases. Trimming at V came to 1 base and at J to 5 bases, leaving 8 bases not matched to a gene. The CDR3 has 17 amino acids. Germline V lookup: CDR1 SEHNR, CDR2 FQNEAQ (reference sequence). DNA for the CDR3: TGTGCCAGCAGCTTAGAGCCCCGGGACAGGGGAAACAATGAGCAGTTCTTC. The encoded protein is CASSLEPRDRGNNEQFF.

This clonotype was observed a single time. This chain uses TRBV18 with TRBJ2-7; D gene ambiguous. CDR1 KGHSH and CDR2 LQKENI come from the germline V gene. The CDR3 spans 14 residues. The V gene lost 1 base and the J gene lost 0 bases, with 7 bases spanning the gap. The CDR3 loop is CASSPQGFSYEQYF. CDR3 bases: TGTGCCAGCTCACCACAAGGCTTCTCCTACGAGCAGTACTTC. The complete variable domain, with remaining parts taken from reference TRBV18 and TRBJ2-7, reads NAGVMQNPRHLVRRRGQEARLRCSPMKGHSHVYWYRQLPEEGLKFMVYLQKENIIDESGMPKERFSAEFPKEGPSILRIQQVVRGDSAAYFCASSPQGFSYEQYFGPGTRLTVT.

This sequence joins TRBV20-1 and TRBJ1-5, with a tentative D call TRBD1 (6 bases). The CDR3 sequence is 12 residues long. The germline V gene encodes CDR1 DFQATT and CDR2 SNEGSKA (reference sequence). Trimming took 6 bases from V and 4 from J, leaving 10 bases between them. CDR3 amino acids: CSAHRVNQPQHF. CDR3 nucleotides: TGCAGTGCGCACAGGGTGAATCAGCCCCAGCATTTT.

The V and J genes are TRBV2 and TRBJ1-1; D possibly corresponds to TRBD1 (6 bases). The CDR3 has 13 amino acids. The germline V gene encodes CDR1 SNHLY and CDR2 FYNNEI. Trimming removed 7 bases at V and 1 base at J, with 10 bases between. In nucleotides, the CDR3 is TGTGCCAGCAAGACAGGTCCGAACACTGAAGCTTTCTTT. Translated, it gives CASKTGPNTEAFF. Based on the CDR3 plus reference TRBV2 and TRBJ1-1, the full variable domain is EPEVTQTPSHQVTQMGQEVILRCVPISNHLYFYWYRQILGQKVEFLVSFYNNEISEKSEIFDDQFSVERPDGSNFTLKIRSTKLEDSAMYFCASKTGPNTEAFFGQGTRLTVV.

Here the CDR3 reads CASSLVVGGSYEQYF. The CDR3 DNA follows: TGTGCCAGCAGCTTAGTAGTGGGAGGAAGCTACGAGCAGTACTTC. The V gene is TRBV7-2, the J gene TRBJ2-7; maybe TRBD2 (6 bases). The CDR3 contains 15 residues. Deletions cut 1 base from V and 3 bases from J, with 13 bases between. Germline values: CDR1 SGHTA, CDR2 FQGNSA.